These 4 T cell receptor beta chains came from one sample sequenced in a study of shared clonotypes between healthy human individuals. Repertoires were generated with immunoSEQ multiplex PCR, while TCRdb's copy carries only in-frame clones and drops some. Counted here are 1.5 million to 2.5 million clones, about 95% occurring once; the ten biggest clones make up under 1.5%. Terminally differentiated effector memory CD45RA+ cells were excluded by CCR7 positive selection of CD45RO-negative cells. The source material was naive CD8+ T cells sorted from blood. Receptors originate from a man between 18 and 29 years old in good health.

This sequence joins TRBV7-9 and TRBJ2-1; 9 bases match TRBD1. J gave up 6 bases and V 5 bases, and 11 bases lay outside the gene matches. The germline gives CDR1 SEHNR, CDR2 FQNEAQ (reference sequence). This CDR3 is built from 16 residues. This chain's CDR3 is CASSQTGGPSFNEQFF. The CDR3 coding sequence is TGTGCCAGCAGCCAGACAGGGGGACCTAGCTTCAATGAGCAGTTCTTC.

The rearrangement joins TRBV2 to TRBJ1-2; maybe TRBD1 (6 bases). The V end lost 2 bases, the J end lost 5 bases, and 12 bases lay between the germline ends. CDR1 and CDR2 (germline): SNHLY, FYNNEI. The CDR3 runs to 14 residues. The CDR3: CASSEWGGSYGYTF. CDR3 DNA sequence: TGTGCCAGCAGTGAATGGGGGGGCTCTTATGGCTACACCTTC. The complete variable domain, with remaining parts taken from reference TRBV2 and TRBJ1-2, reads EPEVTQTPSHQVTQMGQEVILRCVPISNHLYFYWYRQILGQKVEFLVSFYNNEISEKSEIFDDQFSVERPDGSNFTLKIRSTKLEDSAMYFCASSEWGGSYGYTFGSGTRLTVV.

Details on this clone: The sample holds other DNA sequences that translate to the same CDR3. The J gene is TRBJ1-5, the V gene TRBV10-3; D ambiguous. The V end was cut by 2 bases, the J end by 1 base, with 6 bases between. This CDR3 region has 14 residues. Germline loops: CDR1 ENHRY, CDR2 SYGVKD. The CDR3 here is CAISEPDSNQPQHF. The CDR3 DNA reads TGTGCCATCAGTGAGCCGGACAGCAATCAGCCCCAGCATTTT.

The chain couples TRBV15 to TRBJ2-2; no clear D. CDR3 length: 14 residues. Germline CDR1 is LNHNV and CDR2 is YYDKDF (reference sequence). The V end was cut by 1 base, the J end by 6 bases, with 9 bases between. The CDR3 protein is CATSRVHGAGELFF. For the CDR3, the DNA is TGTGCCACCAGCAGAGTCCATGGGGCCGGGGAGCTGTTTTTT.